This entry lists 14 T cell receptor beta chains sequenced from one sample in a study of T cell responses to AZD1222 COVID-19 vaccine. Sequenced by immunoSEQ multiplex PCR; TCRdb stores in-frame clones only, minus some. Altogether around 100,000 clones are present, around 87% being singletons, with the ten largest covering 15% to 20%. The sequenced sample was peripheral blood, obtained on day 0 of AZD1222 vaccination. The receptor set was obtained from an adult in good health.

The chain couples TRBV27 to TRBJ1-1; D is unclear. CDR1 is MNHEY and CDR2 is SMNVEV in the germline V gene (reference sequence). The CDR3 spans 13 residues. Trimming took off 5 bases at V and 1 base at J, with 8 bases between the two ends. The CDR3 loop is CASSKTRNTEAFF. The CDR3 DNA sequence: TGTGCCAGCAGTAAAACCAGGAACACTGAAGCTTTCTTT.

The CDR3 here is CASSLSKVGGRSYEQYF. In DNA, the CDR3 is TGTGCCAGCAGTTTATCGAAAGTCGGGGGACGCTCCTACGAGCAGTACTTC. The chain carries TRBV27 and TRBJ2-7, with a weak D call TRBD2 (6 bases). This CDR3 is built from 17 residues. V dropped 0 bases and J dropped 0 bases, with 15 bases sitting between them. The germline CDR1 and CDR2 sequences are MNHEY and SMNVEV (reference sequence).

This clone came up once. The chain has TRBV7-6 and TRBJ1-1, with 8 bases fitting TRBD1. There are 14 residues in the CDR3. Trimming cost V 5 bases and J 3 bases; bases outside gene matches: 5. Germline V gene data show CDR1 as SGHVS and CDR2 as FNYEAQ. CDR3 DNA sequence: TGTGCCAGCAGCCTTGGACAGGGTTACACTGAAGCTTTCTTT. Protein product: CASSLGQGYTEAFF. Full variable domain (remainder filled in from reference TRBV7-6 and TRBJ1-1): GAGVSQSPRYKVTKRGQDVALRCDPISGHVSLYWYRQALGQGPEFLTYFNYEAQQDKSGLPNDRFSAERPEGSISTLTIQRTEQRDSAMYRCASSLGQGYTEAFFGQGTRLTVV.

This clone turned up a few times. The chain recombines TRBV6-2 or TRBV6-3 with TRBJ2-6; 10 nucleotides line up with TRBD1. The CDR3 is 18 residues long. V dropped 5 bases and J dropped 3; count of bases not matched to a gene: 10. Germline CDR1 and CDR2: MNHEY and SVGEGT. CDR3 amino acids: CASSPTGGGIGGANVLTF. In nucleotides, the CDR3 is TGTGCCAGCAGTCCGACAGGGGGCGGGATTGGTGGGGCCAACGTCCTGACTTTC.

The table lists this clone with a count of one. The chain carries TRBV30 and TRBJ2-6; D possibly corresponds to TRBD1 (6 bases). This CDR3 spans 16 amino acids. V gave up 3 bases and J gave up 0 bases, with 12 bases separating them. Germline lookup yields CDR1 GTSNPN and CDR2 SVGIG (reference sequence). The CDR3: CAWRDRYYSGANVLTF. The CDR3 region has the DNA TGTGCCTGGAGGGACAGATACTACTCTGGGGCCAACGTCCTGACTTTC.

The CDR3 coding sequence is TGTGCCAGCAGTTACTCCCTCACTGAAGCTTTCTTT. As protein: CASSYSLTEAFF. This chain uses TRBV6-6 with TRBJ1-1; D remains ambiguous. CDR1 MNHNY and CDR2 SVGAGI come from the germline V gene (reference sequence). The V end lost 0 bases, the J end lost 4 bases, and 3 bases lay between the germline ends. This CDR3 region has 12 residues.

The chain couples TRBV7-2 to TRBJ1-2; D unclear. Looked up from germline, CDR1 is SGHTA and CDR2 is FQGNSA. CDR3 length: 13 amino acids. Trimming pared 1 base from V and 5 bases from J, leaving 8 bases between. The CDR3 DNA is TGTGCCAGCAGCTTAGAACGGGGATATGGCTACACCTTC. Protein: CASSLERGYGYTF.

This clone came up a few times. V gene TRBV21-1 combines with J gene TRBJ2-7; the table assigns TRBD2, which was not confirmed against the DNA. TRBV21-1 is reported as a pseudogene. This CDR3 has 16 residues. CDR3 protein: CASSLEGGRPFYEQYF. The DNA of the CDR3 is TGTGCCAGCAGCCTCGAGGGCGGGAGGCCTTTCTACGAGCAGTACTTC.

This chain links TRBV9 with TRBJ1-2, with D hard to call. The ends were cut back, 2 bases at V and 0 bases at J, with 11 bases in the middle. The CDR3 runs to 15 residues. CDR1 SGDLS and CDR2 YYNGEE come from the germline V gene. The CDR3: CASSVTGNSNYGYTF. CDR3 nucleotides: TGTGCCAGCAGCGTCACCGGGAACTCTAACTATGGCTACACCTTC.

This clone showed up just a few times. This sequence joins TRBV4-3 and TRBJ2-1, with 8 bases fitting TRBD1. The CDR3 runs to 14 residues. V lost 1 base, J lost 8 bases, and 4 bases stayed unmatched. Per germline, CDR1 LGHNA and CDR2 YSLEER. CDR3 sequence reads: CASSQGTGWDEQFF. In nucleotides, the CDR3 is TGCGCCAGCAGCCAAGGGACAGGGTGGGATGAGCAGTTCTTC.

This clone appeared a few times. The chain recombines TRBV5-1 with TRBJ2-2; D gene unclear. V shed 6 bases and J shed 3 bases, with 12 bases lying between them. The CDR3 is made up of 14 amino acids. CDR1 SGHRS and CDR2 YFSETQ come from the germline V gene. The DNA for the CDR3 is TGCGCCAGCACCATCTCCCGGTACACCGGGGAGCTGTTTTTT. This gives the protein CASTISRYTGELFF.

The chain uses TRBV7-2 and TRBJ2-1; TRBD2 matches at 7 bases. V trimming: 1 base; J trimming: 9 bases; junction bases outside the gene matches: 9. The CDR3 covers 15 residues. Looked up from germline, CDR1 is SGHTA and CDR2 is FQGNSA. The CDR3 DNA follows: TGTGCCAGCAGCTTAGAGGGACTATTCGCCAGTGAGCAGTTCTTC. This sequence encodes CASSLEGLFASEQFF. Using reference TRBV7-2 and TRBJ2-1 for the parts outside the CDR3, the full variable domain is GAGVSQSPSNKVTEKGKDVELRCDPISGHTALYWYRQSLGQGLEFLIYFQGNSAPDKSGLPSDRFSAERTGGSVSTLTIQRTQQEDSAVYLCASSLEGLFASEQFFGPGTRLTVL.

CDR3 loop: CASSPWTGGGNTEAFF. The CDR3 DNA reads TGCGCCAGCAGCCCCTGGACAGGGGGAGGGAACACTGAAGCTTTCTTT. This sequence joins TRBV5-1 and TRBJ1-1, with 10 bases identical to TRBD1. The CDR3 has 16 amino acids. The germline V gene encodes CDR1 SGHRS and CDR2 YFSETQ. The trim removed 4 bases at V and 1 base at J, leaving 7 bases unmatched.

The chain uses TRBV6-4 and TRBJ2-5, with 9 bases that match TRBD2. Germline CDR1 is MRHNA and CDR2 is SNTAGT. V was pared by 9 bases and J by 1 base, with 6 bases of the junction left unmatched. The CDR3 covers 14 residues. In DNA, the CDR3 is TGTGCCAGAGGAGCTAGCGGGGTCCAAGAGACCCAGTACTTC. This codes for CARGASGVQETQYF.